This entry features one T cell receptor beta chain sequence. A junction boundary mismatches the germline segment, possibly from a read error. RNA was extracted from bulk tissue without any cell sorting. This entry comes from a study of tumor and adjacent non-tumor tissue in lung cancer. Study summary: Histology: about a dozen adenocarcinoma, a couple of squamous cell carcinoma, 1 small cell lung cancer.

TCRbeta libraries were built with three rounds of nested PCR, modified from ARM-PCR. TCRdb re-derived calls from the multiplex PCR reads in MiXCR, one entry per CDR3 protein. The sample has under 150,000 distinct CDR3 sequences; 66% are singletons. CDR3 length equals 16 residues. This clonotype was sampled from a man aged 55 to 70 with small cell lung cancer. Sample: lung tumor tissue. The chain uses TRBV12-3 or TRBV12-4 and TRBJ1-1; 9 nucleotides match TRBD1. CDR3: CASSPPTGGRRTGAFF. The CDR3 DNA is TGTGCCAGCAGCCCTCCGACAGGGGGGAGGCGAACTGGAGCTTTCTTT.